This is a list of T cell receptor beta chains from one sample in a study of shared clonotypes between healthy human individuals. Libraries were prepared by immunoSEQ multiplex PCR; TCRdb keeps only in-frame clonotypes and omits some of them. The sample holds roughly 1.5 million clones, approximately 98% seen once. Sequencing was done on a sample of naive CD4+ T cells sorted from blood. All receptors come from a man aged 25 to 40 in good health. The CDR3 runs from the conserved cysteine through the conserved F or W.

j_call | v_call | cdr3_aa
TRBJ2-1 | TRBV6-5 | CASSYGASSYNEQFF
TRBJ2-1 | TRBV18 | CASSPQRSSNEQFF
TRBJ1-1 | TRBV19 | CASRQAGMNTEAFF
TRBJ2-7 | TRBV27 | CASGRIAGGSYEQYF
TRBJ1-2 | TRBV7-2 | CASRYDRRHNGYTF
TRBJ2-5 | TRBV5-1 | CASPAAQYF
TRBJ2-7 | TRBV6-5 | CASSPGQATSEQYF
TRBJ2-3 | TRBV18 | CASSPGVRTDTQYF
TRBJ1-2 | TRBV11-2 | CASSLSSNYGYTF
TRBJ1-1 | TRBV30 | CAWSRGSNTEAFF
TRBJ2-2 | TRBV15 | CATSRGDRVNTGELFF
TRBJ2-5 | TRBV10-1 | CASSESPLLAGKETQYF
TRBJ1-1 | TRBV9 | CASSGGSPTRVAEAFF
TRBJ2-1 | TRBV29-1 | CSVELAGKYNEQFF
TRBJ2-2 | TRBV18 | CASSPPGGHSTGELFF
TRBJ1-1 | TRBV15 | CATSRVGRTEAFF
TRBJ2-7 | TRBV7-9 | CASHGSSSYEQYF
TRBJ2-2 | TRBV7-6 | CASSLGLAGARGELFF
TRBJ2-3 | TRBV5-6 | CASSLGAGAGTDTQYF
TRBJ2-2 | TRBV4-1 | CASSQAGGGELFF
TRBJ2-3 | TRBV11-2 | CASSLDRGDTQYF
TRBJ2-7 | TRBV6-1 | CASSEGKTVDSYEQYF
TRBJ2-3 | TRBV30 | CAWNGGREITDTQYF
TRBJ2-2 | TRBV6-1 | CASSDLARHAGELFF
TRBJ2-7 | TRBV5-1 | CASSLDRGDLEQYF
TRBJ2-2 | TRBV19 | CASSPGVGQASLNTGELFF
TRBJ2-1 | TRBV5-5 | CASSGGLAPEDEQFF
TRBJ2-5 | TRBV14 | CASSQRTGRETQYF
TRBJ2-1 | TRBV28 | CASSPGPRVNEQFF
TRBJ2-1 | TRBV4-1 | CASSQDHGGSSYNEQFF
TRBJ2-3 | TRBV30 | CASWTDPTDTQYF
TRBJ2-1 | TRBV28 | CASSLSPVGPLINEQFF
TRBJ2-1 | TRBV30 | CACVVPGDSSYNEQFF
TRBJ1-2 | TRBV27 | CASSPTGGAGYGYTF
TRBJ1-2 | TRBV5-6 | CASSFPRADYGYTF
TRBJ1-1 | TRBV28 | CASSRLGAFF
TRBJ1-5 | TRBV18 | CASSPLGDQPQHF
TRBJ2-1 | TRBV12-5 | CASGLVNEQFF
TRBJ1-1 | TRBV2 | CASRDRAGTEAFF
TRBJ2-1 | TRBV18 | CASSPPRAGGPYNEQFF
TRBJ1-5 | TRBV28 | CASSRTGQPQHF
TRBJ2-1 | TRBV19 | CASSPISRSTQFF
TRBJ1-4 | TRBV25-1 | CASRGQNLATNEKLFF
TRBJ1-4 | TRBV5-1 | CASSSSGRGDEKLFF
TRBJ2-7 | TRBV4-3 | CASSQGLRTGVYEQYF
TRBJ2-1 | TRBV27 | CASTPPLGQFF
TRBJ2-7 | TRBV7-2 | CASSLAWGGEQYF
TRBJ1-1 | TRBV10-3 | CAISSLRDRRNTEAFF
TRBJ2-7 | TRBV28 | CASSPPGQGRYEQYF
TRBJ1-1 | TRBV7-8 | CASSLASRGQTEAFF
TRBJ2-1 | TRBV10-3 | CAISAKDSRTYNEQFF
TRBJ2-2 | TRBV7-3 | CASSLFPQTSANTGELFF
TRBJ1-5 | TRBV18 | CASSRQGSNQPQHF
TRBJ2-2 | TRBV28 | CASSFQGRELFF
TRBJ2-5 | TRBV7-8 | CASSLRRTSGGQETQYF